This TCR beta chain originates from a study of identical twins. Unmatched junction bases numbered 4, after V lost 5 bases and J lost 0 bases. CDR1 SEHNR and CDR2 FQNEAQ come from the germline V gene (reference sequence). The CDR3 is 15 amino acids. This clonotype occurred many times. Each CDR3 protein gets one entry after TCRdb re-called the 5' RACE reads with MiXCR. This sample has hundreds of thousands of distinct CDR3 sequences; approximately 8.5% occur once, and the top ten carry less than 2.5%. A further study also used this sample, focusing on yellow fever vaccine responses in identical twins.

The chain recombines TRBV7-9 with TRBJ2-3; 8 bases agree with TRBD2. The TCR originated in a young woman in good health. The sequencing sample was made of memory (CD45RO+) T cells sorted from blood. CDR3 in amino acids: CASSPGGSSTDTQYF. In nucleotides, the CDR3 is TGTGCCAGCAGCCCGGGGGGGTCTAGCACAGATACGCAGTATTTT.